What follows are 11 T cell receptor beta chains derived from one specimen sequenced in a study of cytomegalovirus exposure and HLA in healthy donors. PCR was performed using 60 Vbeta and 13 Jbeta primers. TCRdb's table, derived via immunoSEQ multiplex PCR, lists solely in-frame clones and lacks some. There are under 200,000 clones in the sample; approximately 80% occur only once, and roughly 6.3% lies in the top ten. The specimen was PBMCs. All receptors come from a male donor in good health and CMV-seropositive.

V is TRBV9 and J is TRBJ2-3; 10 bases fit TRBD2. With 4 bases clipped from V and 7 bases from J, the junction kept 18 bases outside the gene matches. The CDR3 contains 18 residues. Germline V gives CDR1 SGDLS, CDR2 YYNGEE. This CDR3 reads CASSPHPSLAGAENTQYF. The CDR3 DNA reads as TGTGCCAGCAGCCCCCATCCCTCTCTAGCGGGGGCCGAGAATACGCAGTATTTT. The entire variable domain, with the rest obtained from reference TRBV9 and TRBJ2-3, is as follows: DSGVTQTPKHLITATGQRVTLRCSPRSGDLSVYWYQQSLDQGLQFLIQYYNGEERAKGNILERFSAQQFPDLHSELNLSSLELGDSALYFCASSPHPSLAGAENTQYFGPGTRLTVL.

The V and J genes are TRBV14 and TRBJ2-1; D possibly corresponds to TRBD2 (5 bases). V lost 6 bases and J 2 bases, leaving 17 bases between the germline ends. The CDR3 loop spans 16 amino acids. CDR1 and CDR2 (germline): SGHDN, FVKESK. DNA for the CDR3: TGTGCCAGCAGTCTGGGCCCGGGGAATCCCTACAATGAGCAGTTCTTC. As protein: CASSLGPGNPYNEQFF.

V gene TRBV9 combines with J gene TRBJ2-1; TRBD2 matches at 8 bases. V shed 0 bases and J 8 bases; nucleotides not matched to a gene: 7. Germline loops: CDR1 SGDLS, CDR2 YYNGEE. CDR3 length: 15 residues. This CDR3 is CASSVGGTSGDEQFF. The CDR3 nucleotides are TGTGCCAGCAGCGTAGGGGGGACTAGTGGGGATGAGCAGTTCTTC.

V is TRBV29-1 and J is TRBJ1-2; 8 positions match TRBD1. The V gene end was trimmed by 0 bases and the J gene end by 4 bases; junction bases not matched to a gene: 1. This CDR3 spans 13 amino acids. The germline CDR1 and CDR2 sequences are SQVTM and ANQGSEA. CDR3: CSVEDGQGYGYTF. The CDR3 nucleotides read TGCAGCGTTGAAGACGGACAGGGCTATGGCTACACCTTC.

The chain has TRBV5-1 and TRBJ2-1, with a weak D call TRBD1 (6 bases). Trimming took 5 bases from V and 6 from J, leaving 18 bases between them. The CDR3 is 15 residues long. Germline V CDR1 and CDR2: SGHRS, YFSETQ. The CDR3 loop is CASRGGDPNRNEQFF. The CDR3 DNA reads as TGCGCCAGCAGAGGGGGAGACCCCAACCGCAATGAGCAGTTCTTC. Combining the CDR3 with reference TRBV5-1 and TRBJ2-1 gives the whole variable domain KAGVTQTPRYLIKTRGQQVTLSCSPISGHRSVSWYQQTPGQGLQFLFEYFSETQRNKGNFPGRFSGRQFSNSRSEMNVSTLELGDSALYLCASRGGDPNRNEQFFGPGTRLTVL.

This clone occurred once. The chain links TRBV6-6 to TRBJ2-1, with D possibly matching TRBD1 (5 bases). Germline V gene lookup returns CDR1 MNHNY and CDR2 SVGAGI (reference sequence). The V end lost 2 bases, the J end lost 3 bases, and 14 bases lay between the germline ends. This CDR3 is 16 amino acids long. The CDR3 sequence is CASSYNPRTNYNEQFF. The CDR3 DNA is TGTGCCAGCAGTTACAACCCCCGGACAAACTACAATGAGCAGTTCTTC.

Here the CDR3 reads CASSLDSSYNSPLHF. CDR3 bases: TGTGCCAGCAGCTTAGACAGCTCCTATAATTCACCCCTCCACTTT. The chain has TRBV7-6 and TRBJ1-6; no clear D gene. Germline CDR1 is SGHVS and CDR2 is FNYEAQ. Trimming removed 1 base at V and 0 bases at J, with 4 bases between. There are 15 residues in the CDR3.

CDR3: CASARTSANSGETQYF. In nucleotides, the CDR3 is TGTGCCAGCGCTCGGACTAGCGCCAATTCTGGAGAGACCCAGTACTTC. This sequence joins TRBV9 and TRBJ2-5, with 9 positions matching TRBD2. Germline V gene data show CDR1 as SGDLS and CDR2 as YYNGEE. The CDR3 is 16 residues long. V was pared by 7 bases and J by 4 bases, with 14 bases of the junction left unmatched.

The chain couples TRBV30 to TRBJ1-1, with D hard to call. This CDR3 has 13 amino acids. The V gene's germline CDR1 is GTSNPN and CDR2 SVGIG (reference sequence). The V and J ends lost 4 bases and 1 base respectively, with 10 bases between them. CDR3 nucleotide sequence: TGTGCCTGGACACGGACTGAGAACACTGAAGCTTTCTTT. Protein product: CAWTRTENTEAFF. The full variable domain, in which reference TRBV30 and TRBJ1-1 provide the parts outside the CDR3, is SQTIHQWPATLVQPVGSPLSLECTVEGTSNPNLYWYRQAAGRGLQLLFYSVGIGQISSEVPQNLSASRPQDRQFILSSKKLLLSDSGFYLCAWTRTENTEAFFGQGTRLTVV.

This rearrangement joins TRBV5-1 to TRBJ1-2; D is perhaps TRBD1 (5 bases). The germline CDR1 and CDR2 sequences are SGHRS and YFSETQ. The CDR3 is 13 residues long. Trimming pared 0 bases from V and 3 bases from J, leaving 6 bases between. CDR3 loop: CASSLGRDYGYTF. CDR3 nucleotides: TGCGCCAGCAGCTTGGGCAGGGACTATGGCTACACCTTC.

The CDR3 protein is CASRRDRNLYTEAFF. The CDR3 DNA sequence: TGTGCCAGCAGGAGGGACAGGAACCTTTACACTGAAGCTTTCTTT. V gene TRBV6-5 combines with J gene TRBJ1-1; 8 nucleotides match TRBD1. V was pared by 6 bases and J by 3 bases, with 9 bases of the junction left unmatched. CDR1 MNHEY and CDR2 SVGAGI come from the germline V gene. This CDR3 region has 15 residues.